Presented here are 22 T cell receptor beta chains from one specimen sequenced in a study of technical replicates of blood from a handful of donors. Method: immunoSEQ multiplex PCR; TCRdb's copy keeps in-frame clones and lacks some. The sample lists more than 90,000 clones; nearly 97% were seen once. Specimen: T cells isolated from PBMCs. The receptor set was obtained from a human donor in good health.

The chain has TRBV1 and TRBJ1-1. TRBV1 represents a pseudogene. CDR3 length: 18 residues. The CDR3 loop reads CTSSQVCGEPPHVTEAFF. Here the CDR3 DNA reads TGCACCAGCAGCCAAGTCTGCGGGGAGCCACCTCATGTCACTGAAGCTTTCTTT.

The chain combines TRBV4-2 with TRBJ2-1; 14 bases match TRBD2. The trim removed 4 bases at V and 3 bases at J, leaving 5 bases unmatched. The CDR3 length is 17 residues. The V gene's germline CDR1 is LGHNA and CDR2 YNFKEQ. The CDR3 is CASSPRLAGGVYNEQFF. The CDR3 nucleotides are TGTGCCAGCAGCCCGCGACTAGCGGGGGGGGTCTACAATGAGCAGTTCTTC.

V and J are TRBV6-5 and TRBJ2-7; 10 nucleotides match TRBD1. V shed 5 bases, J shed 7 bases, and the junction held 11 bases outside the gene matches. This CDR3 spans 15 amino acids. Looked up from germline, CDR1 is MNHEY and CDR2 is SVGAGI. The CDR3 reads CASSGAGQGTGEQYF. CDR3 nucleotide sequence: TGTGCCAGCAGTGGGGCGGGACAGGGGACGGGGGAGCAGTACTTC.

This rearrangement joins TRBV13 to TRBJ2-2; tentatively, D is TRBD1 (8 bases). The V end was cut by 5 bases, the J end by 6 bases, with 19 bases between. The CDR3 is 16 residues long. Germline V CDR1 and CDR2: PRHDT, FYEKMQ (reference sequence). As DNA, the CDR3 is TGTGCCAGCAGCCTCGGACAGGGAGGGGTACCCGGGGAGCTGTTTTTT. Its protein product is CASSLGQGGVPGELFF.

The chain recombines TRBV28 with TRBJ2-5, with D possibly matching TRBD1 (7 bases). V lost 3 bases, J lost 5 bases, and 28 bases lay in between. The length of the CDR3 is 19 residues. Germline CDR1 and CDR2: MDHEN and SYDVKM. DNA of the CDR3: TGTGCCAGCAGTTTGCCGGGACAGCCGGGGGATCGGAGGAGGGAGACCCAGTACTTC. This translates into CASSLPGQPGDRRRETQYF. The variable domain in full, with the rest retrieved from reference TRBV28 and TRBJ2-5, is DVKVTQSSRYLVKRTGEKVFLECVQDMDHENMFWYRQDPGLGLRLIYFSYDVKMKEKGDIPEGYSVSREKKERFSLILESASTNQTSMYLCASSLPGQPGDRRRETQYFGPGTRLLVL.

The chain joins TRBV5-6 to TRBJ1-2, with D unresolved. There are 14 residues in the CDR3. Germline lookup yields CDR1 SGHDT and CDR2 YYEEEE. Trimming shortened V by 1 base and J by 4 bases, and 11 bases separated the two germline ends. CDR3 nucleotide sequence: TGTGCCAGCAGCTTGACGGCAGGCAGCTATGGCTACACCTTC. Its translation: CASSLTAGSYGYTF.

This chain joins TRBV13 and TRBJ2-3; D possibly corresponds to TRBD2 (7 bases). The V gene lost 8 bases and the J gene lost 2 bases, with 20 bases spanning the gap. CDR1 is PRHDT, CDR2 FYEKMQ, per germline (reference sequence). CDR3 length: 16 residues. DNA of the CDR3: TGTGCCAGCCATCTTCGGGGGCTAGCGGACACAGATACGCAGTATTTT. It specifies CASHLRGLADTDTQYF.

The chain carries TRBV19 and TRBJ1-1, with 8 bases fitting TRBD1. Germline CDR1 reads LNHDA; CDR2 reads SQIVND (reference sequence). V dropped 4 bases and J dropped 0; count of bases not matched to a gene: 4. This CDR3 is built from 15 residues. This CDR3 reads CASSTRGPLNTEAFF. CDR3 in DNA: TGTGCCAGTAGTACCAGGGGGCCCTTGAACACTGAAGCTTTCTTT.

The chain couples TRBV5-1 to TRBJ1-4; D is unclear. From germline, CDR1 is SGHRS and CDR2 YFSETQ. The length of the CDR3 is 16 residues. Between the trimmed V and J ends, which lost 2 bases and 0 bases, there was a span of 11 bases. Written as DNA, the CDR3 is TGCGCCAGCAGCTTTTCCCTCGGAGCAACTAATGAAAAACTGTTTTTT. Encoded protein: CASSFSLGATNEKLFF.

The chain recombines TRBV14 with TRBJ2-1; D might be TRBD2 (7 bases). Trimming stripped 5 bases from V and 9 bases from J, with 17 bases between. Germline lookup yields CDR1 SGHDN and CDR2 FVKESK. This CDR3 has 14 amino acids. DNA for the CDR3: TGTGCCAGCAGCTACGGGGGGCCCTGGAGTGAGCAGTTCTTC. This codes for CASSYGGPWSEQFF.

The rearrangement links TRBV11-2 to TRBJ2-1; 10 bases are shared with TRBD2. The CDR3 extends over 17 amino acids. V lost 3 bases and J lost 5; bases outside the gene matches: 10. Germline V gene lookup returns CDR1 SGHAT and CDR2 FQNNGV. CDR3 sequence: CASSFSLSGRDNNEQFF. The CDR3, as DNA: TGTGCCAGCAGCTTCTCCTTGAGCGGGAGGGACAACAATGAGCAGTTCTTC.

The chain joins TRBV5-4 to TRBJ2-3, with D possibly TRBD1 on 6 matching bases. The CDR3 sequence is 15 residues long. Looked up from germline, CDR1 is SGHNT and CDR2 is YYREEE (reference sequence). Trimming shortened V by 3 bases and J by 2 bases, and 13 bases separated the two germline ends. The CDR3 coding sequence is TGTGCCAGCAGCTCCCTCCCGGGACACACAGATACGCAGTATTTT. It encodes CASSSLPGHTDTQYF.

The chain combines TRBV4-1 with TRBJ2-3; 8 positions match TRBD1. The V gene end was trimmed by 6 bases and the J gene end by 6 bases; junction bases not matched to a gene: 5. Looked up from germline, CDR1 is MGHRA and CDR2 is YSYEKL. The length of the CDR3 is 13 residues. In nucleotides, the CDR3 is TGCGCCAGCAGTCGCGACAGGGGCGATACGCAGTATTTT. It specifies CASSRDRGDTQYF.

The chain carries TRBV5-8 and TRBJ1-3, with D perhaps matching TRBD1 (5 bases). The CDR3 is 15 residues long. V shed 3 bases and J shed 2 bases, with 12 bases lying between them. The V gene's germline CDR1 is SGHTS and CDR2 YDEGEE. CDR3 coding DNA: TGTGCCAGCAGCTCATTGATGACAGCTGGAAACACCATATATTTT. Translation gives CASSSLMTAGNTIYF.

This rearrangement joins TRBV28 to TRBJ2-7; D uncertain. This CDR3 is built from 12 residues. Between the trimmed V and J ends, which lost 3 bases and 4 bases, there was a span of 7 bases. Germline loops: CDR1 MDHEN, CDR2 SYDVKM. The CDR3 region is CASSFPKYEQYF. DNA of the CDR3: TGTGCCAGCAGTTTCCCCAAATACGAGCAGTACTTC.

V is TRBV6-1 and J is TRBJ1-2; TRBD1 matches at 9 bases. The CDR3 sequence is 14 residues long. CDR1 MNHNS and CDR2 SASEGT come from the germline V gene. The trim removed 11 bases at V and 1 base at J, leaving 8 bases unmatched. The DNA of the CDR3 is TGTGCCGGACGGACAGGGGTGTATAACTATGGCTACACCTTC. Translated, it gives CAGRTGVYNYGYTF.

The chain combines TRBV7-9 with TRBJ2-7, with no clear D. V lost 6 bases and J 6 bases, leaving 15 bases between the germline ends. The length of the CDR3 is 13 residues. CDR1 and CDR2 (germline): SEHNR, FQNEAQ (reference sequence). CDR3 region: CASRAPQRGEQYF. The CDR3, as DNA: TGTGCCAGCAGGGCACCCCAGCGCGGCGAGCAGTACTTC.

This clone was counted a single time. This chain joins TRBV30 and TRBJ1-1, with D tentatively TRBD1 (5 bases). The CDR3 is made up of 12 amino acids. Germline loops: CDR1 GTSNPN, CDR2 SVGIG (reference sequence). The germline V and J ends were trimmed by 1 base and 10 bases, with 13 bases remaining between them. The CDR3 spells CAWSEGLSAAFF. DNA for the CDR3: TGTGCCTGGAGTGAGGGACTTAGCGCAGCTTTCTTT. Drawing the rest from reference TRBV30 and TRBJ1-1, the complete variable domain is SQTIHQWPATLVQPVGSPLSLECTVEGTSNPNLYWYRQAAGRGLQLLFYSVGIGQISSEVPQNLSASRPQDRQFILSSKKLLLSDSGFYLCAWSEGLSAAFFGQGTRLTVV.

This clone was detected only once. V gene TRBV2 combines with J gene TRBJ2-7, with 7 bases fitting TRBD1. Germline assignment: CDR1 SNHLY and CDR2 FYNNEI. After removal of 5 bases from V and 0 bases from J, the junction contained 4 bases not matched to a gene. The CDR3 has 14 amino acids. The CDR3 sequence is CASSSRDSSYEQYF. DNA of the CDR3: TGTGCCAGCAGTTCCCGGGACAGCTCCTACGAGCAGTACTTC.

This rearrangement joins TRBV4-1 to TRBJ1-2; D gene unclear. The germline V gene encodes CDR1 MGHRA and CDR2 YSYEKL. The CDR3 is made up of 14 amino acids. Trimming took 0 bases from V and 8 from J, leaving 13 bases between them. In DNA, the CDR3 is TGCGCCAGCAGCCAAGAGGAACCCTTCGGGGGCTACACCTTC. It encodes CASSQEEPFGGYTF.

V gene TRBV6-6 combines with J gene TRBJ2-3, with 8 bases fitting TRBD2. Trimming cost V 4 bases and J 10 bases; bases outside gene matches: 10. There are 14 residues in the CDR3. Per germline, CDR1 MNHNY and CDR2 SVGAGI (reference sequence). The CDR3 DNA is TGTGCCAGCAGTTCACAGCGGGAGAGGAAGGCGCAGTATTTT. This codes for CASSSQRERKAQYF.

V usage is TRBV10-3 and J usage is TRBJ2-7, with D possibly being TRBD2 (5 bases). V gave up 0 bases and J gave up 3 bases, with 12 bases separating them. The CDR3 consists of 15 residues. CDR1 and CDR2 from the germline V gene are ENHRY and SYGVKD. CDR3 sequence: CAISESVRVGYEQYF. For the CDR3, the DNA is TGTGCCATCAGTGAGTCTGTGAGGGTTGGCTACGAGCAGTACTTC.